This TCR beta chain is drawn from a study of shared clonotypes between healthy human individuals. The study, taken as a whole, reports: Despite large depth, rarefaction showed incomplete sorted-subset sequencing. Memory subsets generally showed lower estimated richness than naive subsets.

For sorted subsets, about 200 ng DNA per replicate equaled 30,000 or so T cell genomes. The protocol was immunoSEQ multiplex PCR, while the TCRdb copy is restricted to in-frame clones and leaves out a portion. The profile shows 2.5 million or so clones, around nine tenths of them singletons. All of the donors resided in Nashville, Tennessee, and each was a Caucasian adult. With regard to this clone: As yet, its antigen is unknown.

Germline CDR1 reads SGHRS; CDR2 reads YFSETQ. Trimming shortened V by 8 bases and J by 7 bases, and 22 bases separated the two germline ends. The CDR3 totals 14 residues. Sequencing was carried out using naive CD4+ T cells sorted from blood. Subset denoted: CD45RA+ positively selected. The chain employs TRBV5-1 and TRBJ2-7; D might be TRBD1 (5 bases). The sequence was collected from a man aged 18 to 29 in good health. As DNA, the CDR3 is TGCGCCAGTACCTCCGGGCAGGGCTTTGGGGAGCAGTACTTC. This translates into CASTSGQGFGEQYF.